Shown below are 7 T cell receptor beta chains from a single sample sequenced in a study of vaccination effects on CD4 cells after COVID-19. Repertoires were generated with immunoSEQ multiplex PCR, while TCRdb's copy carries only in-frame clones and drops some. The table records tens of thousands of clones, approximately 75% of them present only once. The culture ran for approximately nine days before CD4+ T cells were isolated. What these receptors recognize is not known. The starting material was CD4+ T cells from PBMCs cultured without peptide, obtained before COVID-19 vaccination. These receptors all stem from a human donor who received a COVID-19 vaccine.

This clone was seen only a few times. The rearrangement uses TRBV27 and TRBJ1-2; 7 bases fit TRBD1. Per germline, CDR1 MNHEY and CDR2 SMNVEV (reference sequence). Trimming at V came to 11 bases and at J to 0 bases, leaving 9 bases not matched to a gene. This CDR3 region has 14 residues. The CDR3 sequence: CASGAGGPNYGYTF. In DNA form, the CDR3 reads TGTGCCTCCGGGGCAGGGGGACCTAACTATGGCTACACCTTC.

J is TRBJ1-2 and V is TRBV5-6; 7 nucleotides line up with TRBD1. Germline lookup yields CDR1 SGHDT and CDR2 YYEEEE. The V and J ends lost 0 bases and 2 bases, in that order; junction bases with no gene match: 1. The CDR3 runs 14 residues. The CDR3, as DNA: TGTGCCAGCAGCTTGGGGGACAGAAACTATGGCTACACCTTC. This codes for CASSLGDRNYGYTF.

The V and J genes are TRBV12-3 or TRBV12-4 and TRBJ1-2; D is undetermined. The V gene lost 4 bases and the J gene lost 8 bases, with 8 bases spanning the gap. The CDR3 is 11 residues long. CDR3 sequence: CASSYRRGYTF. DNA of the CDR3: TGTGCCAGCAGTTACCGGCGGGGCTACACCTTC.

This chain joins TRBV28 and TRBJ1-3; D is undetermined. The germline CDR1 and CDR2 sequences are MDHEN and SYDVKM. V lost 2 bases and J lost 3, with 11 bases in between. The CDR3 is 15 residues long. CDR3 protein: CASSLDPLNGNTIYF. For the CDR3, the DNA is TGTGCCAGCAGTTTAGACCCCCTAAATGGAAACACCATATATTTT. The variable domain in full, with the rest retrieved from reference TRBV28 and TRBJ1-3, is DVKVTQSSRYLVKRTGEKVFLECVQDMDHENMFWYRQDPGLGLRLIYFSYDVKMKEKGDIPEGYSVSREKKERFSLILESASTNQTSMYLCASSLDPLNGNTIYFGEGSWLTVV.

V gene TRBV5-6 combines with J gene TRBJ1-5; the D is unclear. The CDR3 totals 15 residues. Trimming took 0 bases from V and 1 from J, leaving 8 bases between them. Germline loops: CDR1 SGHDT, CDR2 YYEEEE. CDR3 loop: CASSLAPSSNQPQHF. The CDR3 nucleotides read TGTGCCAGCAGCTTGGCTCCGTCGAGCAATCAGCCCCAGCATTTT.

The genes are TRBV3-1 (or the pseudogene TRBV3-2) and TRBJ2-1; 9 positions agree with TRBD2. The CDR3 is 18 amino acids. The V and J ends lost 0 bases and 7 bases, in that order; junction bases with no gene match: 13. Germline V CDR1 and CDR2: LGHDT, YNNKEL (reference sequence). CDR3 sequence reads: CASSQDIERGAPWNEQFF. The CDR3, as DNA: TGTGCCAGCAGCCAAGACATCGAGCGGGGGGCGCCGTGGAATGAGCAGTTCTTC.

The chain couples TRBV6-2 or TRBV6-3 to TRBJ1-1; TRBD1 might be the D (5 bases). There are 13 residues in the CDR3. Trimming cost V 5 bases and J 5 bases, with 12 bases left between them. CDR1 is MNHEY, CDR2 SVGEGT, per germline. The CDR3 is CASSPGGGTEAFF. The CDR3 bases are TGTGCCAGCAGTCCCGGGGGGGGAACTGAAGCTTTCTTT.